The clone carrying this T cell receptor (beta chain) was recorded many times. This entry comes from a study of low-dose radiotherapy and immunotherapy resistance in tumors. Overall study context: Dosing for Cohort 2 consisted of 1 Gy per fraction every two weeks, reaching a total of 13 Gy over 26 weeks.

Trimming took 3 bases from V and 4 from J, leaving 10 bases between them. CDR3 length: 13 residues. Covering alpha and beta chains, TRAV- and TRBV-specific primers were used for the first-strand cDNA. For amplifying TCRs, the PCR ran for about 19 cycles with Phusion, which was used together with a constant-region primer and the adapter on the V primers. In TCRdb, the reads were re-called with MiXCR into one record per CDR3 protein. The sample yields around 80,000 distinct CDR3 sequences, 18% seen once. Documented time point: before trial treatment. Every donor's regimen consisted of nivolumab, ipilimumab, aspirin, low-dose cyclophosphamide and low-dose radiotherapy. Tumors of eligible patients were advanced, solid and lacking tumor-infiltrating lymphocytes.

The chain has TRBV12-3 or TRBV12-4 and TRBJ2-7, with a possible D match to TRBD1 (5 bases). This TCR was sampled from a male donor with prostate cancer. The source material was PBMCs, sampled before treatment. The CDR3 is CASSFDRNYEQYF. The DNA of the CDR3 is TGTGCCAGCAGTTTCGACAGAAATTACGAGCAGTACTTC.